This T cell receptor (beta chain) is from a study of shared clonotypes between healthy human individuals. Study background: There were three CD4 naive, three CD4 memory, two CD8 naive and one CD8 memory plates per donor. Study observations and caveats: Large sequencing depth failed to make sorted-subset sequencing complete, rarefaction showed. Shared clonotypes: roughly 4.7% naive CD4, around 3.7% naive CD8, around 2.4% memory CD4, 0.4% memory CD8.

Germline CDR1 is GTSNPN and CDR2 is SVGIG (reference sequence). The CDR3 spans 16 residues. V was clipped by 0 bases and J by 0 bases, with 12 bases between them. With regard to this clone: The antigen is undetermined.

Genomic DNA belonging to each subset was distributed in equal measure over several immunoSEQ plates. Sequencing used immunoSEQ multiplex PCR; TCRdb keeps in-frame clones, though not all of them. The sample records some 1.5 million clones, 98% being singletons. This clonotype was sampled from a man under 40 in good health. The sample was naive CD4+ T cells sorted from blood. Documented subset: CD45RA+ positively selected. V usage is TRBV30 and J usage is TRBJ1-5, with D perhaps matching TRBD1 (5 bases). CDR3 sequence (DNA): TGTGCCTGGAGTGTCGGAACAGGCCTTAGCAATCAGCCCCAGCATTTT. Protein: CAWSVGTGLSNQPQHF. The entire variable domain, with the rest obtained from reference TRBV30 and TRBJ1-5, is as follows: SQTIHQWPATLVQPVGSPLSLECTVEGTSNPNLYWYRQAAGRGLQLLFYSVGIGQISSEVPQNLSASRPQDRQFILSSKKLLLSDSGFYLCAWSVGTGLSNQPQHFGDGTRLSIL.